This T cell receptor beta chain was sequenced in a study of CD8+CD57+ T cells in acquired aplastic anemia. According to the study, genomic DNA was the template for TCR beta VDJ and CDR3 profiling. One entry per CDR3 protein, called by TCRdb with MiXCR from the reads. The data hold roughly 250,000 distinct CDR3 sequences, with 70% to 85% observed a single time. The study's findings and limits: Shared by patients and controls, 25 to 30 CD8+ CDR3s were abundant in patients.

Selection for sequencing was limited to patients who had shown CD8+CD57+ cell expansion by flow cytometry. About this clonotype: Its antigen is not known. One end of the junction varies from germline; a read error may be responsible.

The source is a human donor with aplastic anemia. What was sequenced was sorted CD4+, CD8+, or CD8+CD57+ T cells (not recorded which) from PBMCs.

The CDR3 sequence: CASSGRGLAYEFDF. CDR3 sequence (DNA): TGTGCCAGCAGCGGACGGGGCCTAGCGTACGAGTTTGACTTC. V gene TRBV9 combines with J gene TRBJ2-7, with D perhaps matching TRBD2 (6 bases). The CDR3 covers 14 residues. CDR1 and CDR2 from the germline V gene are SGDLS and YYNGEE.